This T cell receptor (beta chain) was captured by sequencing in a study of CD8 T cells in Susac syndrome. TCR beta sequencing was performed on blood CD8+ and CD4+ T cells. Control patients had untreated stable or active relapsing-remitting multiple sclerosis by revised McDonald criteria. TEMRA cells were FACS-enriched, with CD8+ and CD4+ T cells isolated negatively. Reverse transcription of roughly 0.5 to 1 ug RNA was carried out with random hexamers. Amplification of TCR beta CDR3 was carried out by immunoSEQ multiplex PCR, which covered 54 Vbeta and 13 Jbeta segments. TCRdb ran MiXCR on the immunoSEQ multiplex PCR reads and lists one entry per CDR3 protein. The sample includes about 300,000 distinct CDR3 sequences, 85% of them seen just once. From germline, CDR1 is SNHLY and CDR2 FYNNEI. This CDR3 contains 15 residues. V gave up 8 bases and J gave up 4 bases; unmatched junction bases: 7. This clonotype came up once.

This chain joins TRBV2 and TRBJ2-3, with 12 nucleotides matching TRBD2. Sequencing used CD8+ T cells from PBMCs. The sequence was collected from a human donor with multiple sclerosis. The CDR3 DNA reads TGTGCCAGCGGAGGAGGACTAGCGGGATCAGATACGCAGTATTTT. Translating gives CASGGGLAGSDTQYF. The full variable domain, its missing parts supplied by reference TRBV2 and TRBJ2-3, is EPEVTQTPSHQVTQMGQEVILRCVPISNHLYFYWYRQILGQKVEFLVSFYNNEISEKSEIFDDQFSVERPDGSNFTLKIRSTKLEDSAMYFCASGGGLAGSDTQYFGPGTRLTVL.